This T cell receptor (beta chain) was recorded in a study of vaccination effects on CD4 cells after COVID-19 (dated by TCRdb to 2022 to 2024). Background on the whole study: In the ViraFEST assay, PBMC were stimulated with viral peptide pools, and TCR sequencing was then used to find antigen-specific CD4+ T cell clonotypes based on their expansion. Each well held 1.5 million to 2 million PBMC cultured in IMDM containing about 5.5% human AB serum, around 9.3 IU/ml IL-2 and gentamicin, along with approximately 10 ug/ml peptides. Two doses of either the BNT162b2 or the mRNA-1273 mRNA SARS-CoV-2 vaccine were administered to participants. Pre-vaccine samples were drawn from a couple of convalescent patients 16 days and one week before the first dose, at 142 and 148 days after COVID-19 diagnosis. A total of some eleven COVID-19 convalescent patients and a handful of SARS-CoV-2-naive healthy vaccine recipients were included in the full study. In the study, cultures from other donors were sequenced using the Oncomine TCR Beta short-read assay on an Illumina iSeq 100. SARS-CoV-2 spike-specific CD4+ TCR repertoires from before and after mRNA vaccination were compared in COVID-19 convalescent patients and in infection-naive vaccine recipients.

Preparation of the library involved the immunoSEQ multiplex PCR assay. DNA from the cultured and isolated CD4+ T cells underwent TCR beta CDR3 sequencing. As for the authors' bioinformatics: Non-productive TCR sequences were removed and reads were trimmed to the CDR3 region, keeping CDR3s of at least 7 amino acids. Antigen-specific clonotypes were identified with the MANAFEST web app by comparing expansion in peptide wells against reference cultures. To count as positive, a clone had to show expansion at FDR<0.05 compared with the reference and with all other wells, an odds ratio above 5, and a frequency above 0.1% in two replicate wells. A clonotype was defined as cross-reactive if the clonotype was significantly expanded both in SARS-CoV-2 spike wells and in at least one common cold coronavirus spike condition. Using the stringdist R package, CDR3 similarity was measured by Levenshtein distance, and unrooted trees were constructed with ape in R 3.6.1. The clones in this table, taken by TCRdb from immuneACCESS, are in-frame only. Not every clone is retained; where verified, under half of the shortfall comes from an unresolved V gene, and the cause of the rest is unknown. V, J and clone size reflect that table, while D and trimming were determined from the DNA. The table for this sample lists roughly 64,000 clones; 72% of them were counted only once. 20% to 25% of the sample is held by the ten biggest clonotypes.

After less than eleven days of culture, CD4+ T cells were isolated with the EasySep CD4+ T cell isolation kit. PCR-confirmed SARS-CoV-2 infection had occurred in convalescent patients between March and December 2020, before the Alpha, Beta and Delta variants emerged in the United States. Half of the culture medium was replaced with fresh IL-2-containing medium on days 3 and 7. Unless noted otherwise, every peptide stimulation condition was cultured in triplicate wells. Using Ficoll-Paque Plus gradient centrifugation, PBMC were separated from whole blood and then either used fresh or cryopreserved at -140C. The QIAamp micro DNA kit was used to extract genomic DNA from the cultured CD4+ T cells. Results the study describes overall, beyond this receptor: For convalescent patients, new clones induced by the vaccine made up most of the post-vaccine spike-reactive repertoire, and these new clones were largely distinct from the clones induced by infection. Limitations of the study were the small number of convalescent patients and the absence of early post-infection timepoints. Marked clonal contraction was observed in both infection-induced and vaccine-induced clones at late post-vaccination timepoints, consistent with waning T cell responses.

The CDR3 contains 15 residues, cysteine and phenylalanine counted. Only CDR3 DNA is held: 45 bases, read in frame from base 1. CDR1 and CDR2 are read off the germline V gene as MNHEY and SVGAGI. Deletion took 0 bases off V and 2 bases off J, with a span of 8 bases between the germline ends. With regard to this clone: What antigen it recognizes has not been identified. No qualities accompany the bases; no much larger clone lies one base away.

Recombination connected TRBV6-5 to TRBJ2-1, and TRBD2 may be the D gene, going by 5 matching bases. This receptor was obtained from a human donor who had a prior SARS-CoV-2 infection. The input for sequencing was CD4+ T cells from PBMCs cultured without peptide, taken before COVID-19 vaccination. This receptor has the CDR3 CASSYSMGAYNEQFF. Here is the DNA: TGTGCCAGCAGTTACTCGATGGGAGCCTACAATGAGCAGTTCTTC.